This TCR beta chain was sequenced for a study of radiotherapy plus CTLA-4 blockade in lung cancer. Study results and caveats: An expansion of tumor-derived TCR clones occurred in blood after radiotherapy plus ipilimumab. Early shifts in blood T cell clones, with interferon-beta, reportedly predicted response best.

Patients had chemo-refractory metastatic non-small-cell lung cancer and received focal radiation plus CTLA-4 blockade that used ipilimumab. Measured with immunoSEQ multiplex PCR; TCRdb has only the in-frame clones, and not every one. Seen here are roughly 90,000 clones, 72% observed once, and the top ten hold around an eighth. On this clone: Its antigen is as yet unknown.

The V gene's germline CDR1 is MNHNS and CDR2 SASEGT. The CDR3 length is 15 residues. Trimming removed 4 bases from V and 2 bases from J, with 15 bases in between. This chain connects TRBV6-1 to TRBJ2-7, with D maybe TRBD1 (5 bases). Source: peripheral blood, taken from a patient treated with radiotherapy plus ipilimumab. This TCR was recovered from a human donor with non-small cell lung cancer that progressed on radiotherapy plus ipilimumab. CDR3 loop: CASSVRTMDPYEQYF. The CDR3 bases are TGTGCCAGCAGTGTAAGGACAATGGATCCCTACGAGCAGTACTTC.